Only a few counts were recorded for the clone carrying this T cell receptor (beta chain). Repertoires were generated with immunoSEQ multiplex PCR, while TCRdb's copy carries only in-frame clones and drops some. Of about 60,000 clones in the sample, roughly 85% were seen once. The source of the sample is a study of control samples from healthy donors and cancer patients. V was trimmed by 5 bases and J by 6 bases, leaving 22 bases between them. The CDR3 is 16 amino acids. CDR1 is SGHTA, CDR2 FQGNSA, per germline. The receptor's source is a man between 35 and 55 years old in good health. The chain has TRBV7-2 and TRBJ1-1, with a weak D call TRBD1 (6 bases). Sequenced material: blood. As DNA, the CDR3 is TGTGCCAGCAGCGACGCCTTCGGGGGGCTTCGGGCTGAAGCTTTCTTT. Encoded protein: CASSDAFGGLRAEAFF.